This passage covers 32 T cell receptor beta chains from one sample sequenced in a study of regulatory T cells in long-lasting Graves disease. Library construction for TCR beta used iRepertoire HTBI primers and Arm-PCR of CDR3 regions. TCRdb reanalysed the multiplex PCR reads using MiXCR and keeps one entry per CDR3 protein. The sample records hundreds of thousands of distinct CDR3 sequences, less than 25% being singletons. Indicated time point: persistent/refractory GD, antithyroid drugs over 5 years with positive TRAb. The authors made the TCR library using RNA they extracted from PBMCs. The specimen comprised peripheral blood mononuclear cells (PBMCs), sampled when the disease was refractory, from a patient treated with antithyroid drugs. These receptors were obtained from a female donor with Graves disease.

This clonotype has at least ten counts. The chain links TRBV28 to TRBJ1-4; TRBD1 aligns across 8 bases. This CDR3 is built from 15 residues. J gave up 7 bases and V 6 bases, and 10 bases lay outside the gene matches. Germline V gene data show CDR1 as MDHEN and CDR2 as SYDVKM. CDR3 nucleotide sequence: TGTGCCAGCAGGGACATCGACAGGGGAGGTGAAAAACTGTTTTTT. Encoded protein: CASRDIDRGGEKLFF.

The rearrangement links TRBV12-3 or TRBV12-4 to TRBJ1-5; TRBD1 is a possible D gene (5 bases). CDR3 length: 11 amino acids. V lost 8 bases and J lost 9, with 11 bases in between. The CDR3 DNA follows: TGTGCCAGCTCCGATGGGGGGCCCCAGCATTTT. Protein: CASSDGGPQHF.

V is TRBV30 and J is TRBJ2-7; D ambiguous. This CDR3 contains 13 residues. Between the trimmed V and J ends, which lost 0 bases and 7 bases, there was a span of 13 bases. Germline V gene sequence: CDR1 GTSNPN, CDR2 SVGIG (reference sequence). DNA for the CDR3: TGTGCCTGGAGTGTAAAAGCGCTCCAGGAGCAGTACTTC. Protein sequence: CAWSVKALQEQYF. The full variable domain, rest sourced from reference TRBV30 and TRBJ2-7, is SQTIHQWPATLVQPVGSPLSLECTVEGTSNPNLYWYRQAAGRGLQLLFYSVGIGQISSEVPQNLSASRPQDRQFILSSKKLLLSDSGFYLCAWSVKALQEQYFGPGTRLTVT.

There are a few counts of this clonotype. The chain couples TRBV20-1 to TRBJ2-4, with D unresolved. The CDR3 spans 12 residues. Looked up from germline, CDR1 is DFQATT and CDR2 is SNEGSKA (reference sequence). V lost 5 bases and J lost 7, with 12 bases in between. CDR3 sequence: CSARSPTNIQYF. The CDR3 coding sequence is TGCAGTGCTCGATCCCCTACCAACATTCAGTACTTC.

The chain combines TRBV28 with TRBJ2-3; 13 bases fit TRBD2. The CDR3 runs to 17 residues. Germline V gene sequence: CDR1 MDHEN, CDR2 SYDVKM. The ends lost 10 bases at V and 3 bases at J; junction bases unmatched: 13. The CDR3 DNA reads as TGTGCCATCTCGGGACTAGCGGGACGAGGGCGAACAGATACGCAGTATTTT. This codes for CAISGLAGRGRTDTQYF.

This clonotype came up many times. The V and J genes are TRBV7-2 and TRBJ2-7; 10 nucleotides line up with TRBD2. Germline-derived CDR1 and CDR2 are SGHTA and FQGNSA. V shed 5 bases, J shed 1 base, and the junction held 5 bases outside the gene matches. The CDR3 contains 15 residues. As DNA, the CDR3 is TGTGCCAGCAGCGGCTCTAGCGGGGGTTCCTACGAGCAGTACTTC. Protein sequence: CASSGSSGGSYEQYF.

The V call is TRBV7-9, the J call TRBJ1-2; D remains unclear. Looked up from germline, CDR1 is SEHNR and CDR2 is FQNEAQ (reference sequence). The CDR3 length is 17 residues. Trimming shortened V by 4 bases and J by 4 bases, and 22 bases separated the two germline ends. For the CDR3, the DNA is TGTGCCAGCAGCTCTCGGACGGCCGGCGTGGACCTCTATGGCTACACCTTC. The encoded protein is CASSSRTAGVDLYGYTF. Together with reference TRBV7-9 and TRBJ1-2, the CDR3 gives the full variable domain: DTGVSQNPRHKITKRGQNVTFRCDPISEHNRLYWYRQTLGQGPEFLTYFQNEAQLEKSRLLSDRFSAERPKGSFSTLEIQRTEQGDSAMYLCASSSRTAGVDLYGYTFGSGTRLTVV.

This clonotype was detected ten times or more. The chain recombines TRBV12-3 or TRBV12-4 with TRBJ1-6; a weak D match, TRBD1 (6 bases). The CDR3 sequence is 15 residues long. The germline V and J ends were trimmed by 3 bases and 7 bases, with 13 bases remaining between them. The CDR3: CASSLRGGRNSPLHF. The CDR3 DNA reads as TGTGCCAGCAGTTTGAGAGGGGGACGGAATTCACCCCTCCACTTT.

This clonotype has a count of ten or more. CDR3 nucleotide sequence: TGTGCCACCACAGACAGCCTCTCCTACGAGCAGTACTTC. Protein: CATTDSLSYEQYF. The J gene is TRBJ2-7, the V gene TRBV2; perhaps TRBD1 as D (5 bases). CDR1 is SNHLY, CDR2 FYNNEI, per germline. Trimming shortened V by 10 bases and J by 0 bases, and 13 bases separated the two germline ends. This CDR3 contains 13 residues.

This clonotype was seen ten or more times. This rearrangement joins TRBV6-5 to TRBJ2-5, with 9 nucleotides matching TRBD2. The CDR3 has 15 amino acids. The V segment lost 0 bases and the J segment 5 bases; nucleotides outside the gene matches: 4. Germline V gene sequence: CDR1 MNHEY, CDR2 SVGAGI. CDR3 protein: CASSYSSGSYETQYF. For the CDR3, the DNA is TGTGCCAGCAGTTACTCTAGCGGGAGTTATGAGACCCAGTACTTC.

The chain joins TRBV4-1 to TRBJ1-1; no reliable D call. V dropped 1 base and J dropped 1 base, with 7 bases sitting between them. CDR1 is MGHRA and CDR2 is YSYEKL in the germline V gene. This CDR3 has 14 residues. This CDR3 reads CASSQVAPNTEAFF. Here the CDR3 DNA reads TGCGCCAGCAGCCAAGTCGCCCCGAACACTGAAGCTTTCTTT.

This clonotype was counted many times. The DNA for the CDR3 is TGTGCCAGCAGTTTCGAGGAGTCGAACACCGGGGAGCTGTTTTTT. This encodes CASSFEESNTGELFF. V usage is TRBV27 and J usage is TRBJ2-2; no reliable D call. The germline V gene encodes CDR1 MNHEY and CDR2 SMNVEV (reference sequence). The ends were cut back, 3 bases at V and 0 bases at J, with 8 bases in the middle. The CDR3 runs to 15 residues.

The chain links TRBV29-1 to TRBJ2-5; a possible D gene is TRBD2 (7 bases). Germline lookup yields CDR1 SQVTM and CDR2 ANQGSEA. This CDR3 has 15 amino acids. Deletions cut 4 bases from V and 1 base from J, with 16 bases between. The CDR3 nucleotides read TGCAGCGTTGTTGGGCTGGCGGGGGCCCAAGAGACCCAGTACTTC. This encodes CSVVGLAGAQETQYF. Using reference TRBV29-1 and TRBJ2-5 for the parts outside the CDR3, the full variable domain is SAVISQKPSRDICQRGTSLTIQCQVDSQVTMMFWYRQQPGQSLTLIATANQGSEATYESGFVIDKFPISRPNLTFSTLTVSNMSPEDSSIYLCSVVGLAGAQETQYFGPGTRLLVL.

The chain employs TRBV7-2 and TRBJ2-1; D is unclear. CDR1 is SGHTA, CDR2 FQGNSA, per germline. The CDR3 has 15 amino acids. V was pared by 2 bases and J by 6 bases, with 14 bases between. CDR3 in amino acids: CASSLWPLGVNEQFF. The CDR3 DNA sequence: TGTGCCAGCAGCTTATGGCCCCTAGGTGTCAATGAGCAGTTCTTC.

This clonotype has a count of ten or more. The J gene is TRBJ2-7, the V gene TRBV9, with TRBD2 matching over 9 bases. The CDR3 sequence is 17 residues long. V was pared by 4 bases and J by 2 bases, with 13 bases of the junction left unmatched. Germline values: CDR1 SGDLS, CDR2 YYNGEE. CDR3 sequence reads: CASSLNPGTSRTYEQYF. The CDR3 DNA sequence: TGTGCCAGCAGCCTAAACCCCGGGACTAGCAGAACCTACGAGCAGTACTTC.

The chain combines TRBV11-3 with TRBJ2-2, with a weak D call TRBD2 (5 bases). V shed 4 bases and J shed 1 base, with 10 bases lying between them. Germline CDR1 SGHNT, CDR2 YENEEA. There are 15 residues in the CDR3. The CDR3 spells CASSSDGENTGELFF. CDR3 DNA sequence: TGTGCCAGCAGCTCGGACGGGGAGAACACCGGGGAGCTGTTTTTT. Drawing the rest from reference TRBV11-3 and TRBJ2-2, the complete variable domain is EAGVVQSPRYKIIEKKQPVAFWCNPISGHNTLYWYLQNLGQGPELLIRYENEEAVDDSQLPKDRFSAERLKGVDSTLKIQPAELGDSAVYLCASSSDGENTGELFFGEGSRLTVL.

This clonotype occurred many times. V and J are TRBV19 and TRBJ2-7; 9 nucleotides agree with TRBD1. Per the germline V gene, CDR1 is LNHDA and CDR2 is SQIVND (reference sequence). After removal of 9 bases from V and 3 bases from J, the junction contained 6 bases not matched to a gene. The CDR3 is made up of 13 amino acids. The CDR3 loop reads CASSSGQGYEQYF. CDR3 in DNA: TGTGCCAGCAGCTCGGGACAGGGCTACGAGCAGTACTTC. Using reference TRBV19 and TRBJ2-7 for the parts outside the CDR3, the full variable domain is DGGITQSPKYLFRKEGQNVTLSCEQNLNHDAMYWYRQDPGQGLRLIYYSQIVNDFQKGDIAEGYSVSREKKESFPLTVTSAQKNPTAFYLCASSSGQGYEQYFGPGTRLTVT.

Concerning this clonotype itself: Just one base apart from a much larger clone, this may be a read error. This rearrangement joins TRBV6-2 or TRBV6-3 to TRBJ2-7; D is uncertain. The length of the CDR3 is 12 residues. The germline CDR1 and CDR2 sequences are MNHEY and SVGEGT. CDR3 nucleotides: TGTGCCAGCAGCTACACCGTATACGAGCAGCACTTC. Its translation: CASSYTVYEQHF.

The chain links TRBV7-9 to TRBJ2-5, with D perhaps assigned TRBD1 or TRBD2 (7 bases each). CDR1 and CDR2 from the germline V gene are SEHNR and FQNEAQ (reference sequence). This CDR3 region has 15 residues. Trimming shortened V by 1 base and J by 5 bases, and 14 bases separated the two germline ends. In DNA form, the CDR3 reads TGTGCCAGCAGCTTAGGGAAGCAGGGGGGGGAGACCCAGTACTTC. Translating it yields CASSLGKQGGETQYF.

This clonotype occurred once. This may be a read error, as it is one base from a much larger clone. The chain is built from TRBV2 and TRBJ1-1, with TRBD1 identical over 7 bases. Looked up from germline, CDR1 is SNHLY and CDR2 is FYNNEI. The CDR3 has 14 amino acids. Germline trimming cut 10 bases from V and 1 base from J; bases unmatched to any gene: 9. The CDR3 region has the DNA TGTGCCAACAGGCGACAGGGAAAGAACACTGAAGCTTTCTTT. Residues: CANRRQGKNTEAFF. Together with reference TRBV2 and TRBJ1-1, the CDR3 gives the full variable domain: EPEVTQTPSHQVTQMGQEVILRCVPISNHLYFYWYRQILGQKVEFLVSFYNNEISEKSEIFDDQFSVERPDGSNFTLKIRSTKLEDSAMYFCANRRQGKNTEAFFGQGTRLTVV.

This clonotype was picked up a small number of times. This rearrangement joins TRBV5-5 to TRBJ2-6; TRBD1 or TRBD2 may be the D gene (5 bases each). Germline CDR1 is SGHKS and CDR2 is YYEKEE (reference sequence). This CDR3 has 17 amino acids. Trimming took 4 bases from V and 4 from J, leaving 18 bases between them. The CDR3 spells CASSIGTGLGGANVLTF. The CDR3 nucleotides read TGTGCCAGCAGCATAGGGACGGGGCTTGGAGGGGCCAACGTCCTGACTTTC.

V usage is TRBV19 and J usage is TRBJ2-7; TRBD1 is a possible D gene (6 bases). The CDR3 is made up of 15 amino acids. Trimming stripped 4 bases from V and 0 bases from J, with 13 bases between. Germline values: CDR1 LNHDA, CDR2 SQIVND (reference sequence). CDR3 DNA sequence: TGTGCCAGTAGTAGAAATACAGGGAGCTCCTACGAGCAGTACTTC. It yields the protein CASSRNTGSSYEQYF. The complete variable domain, with remaining parts taken from reference TRBV19 and TRBJ2-7, reads DGGITQSPKYLFRKEGQNVTLSCEQNLNHDAMYWYRQDPGQGLRLIYYSQIVNDFQKGDIAEGYSVSREKKESFPLTVTSAQKNPTAFYLCASSRNTGSSYEQYFGPGTRLTVT.

This clonotype was seen once. One end of the junction is discordant with germline, which a read error may explain. The V gene is TRBV27, the J gene TRBJ1-2; no definite D call. This CDR3 spans 14 amino acids. In germline, CDR1 is MNHEY, CDR2 SMNVEV (reference sequence). The CDR3 loop reads CASNLSGSAYVYTF. Written as DNA, the CDR3 is TGTGCCAGCAATCTCTCCGGGAGCGCCTATGTCTACACCTTC.

Of note for this clonotype: The germline gene is not matched at one end of the junction; a read error may be the cause. This chain joins TRBV5-5 and TRBJ2-4, with D possibly TRBD2 on 6 matching bases. The CDR3 extends over 16 amino acids. CDR1 is SGHKS, CDR2 YYEKEE, per germline (reference sequence). The CDR3 region is CTSRSPGLGARNIQYF. The CDR3 DNA reads as TGTACCAGCAGGTCTCCGGGACTCGGGGCCAGAAACATTCAGTACTTC.

This chain connects TRBV14 to TRBJ1-1; the D gene is possibly TRBD1 (6 bases). Germline V lookup: CDR1 SGHDN, CDR2 FVKESK. The V and J ends lost 2 bases and 6 bases respectively, with 13 bases between them. CDR3 size: 14 residues. CDR3 sequence: CASSQTGKVAEAFF. The CDR3 nucleotides are TGTGCCAGCAGCCAAACAGGGAAAGTGGCTGAAGCTTTCTTT.

The chain links TRBV6-1 to TRBJ2-1, with TRBD2 identical over 9 bases. V dropped 6 bases and J dropped 7; count of bases not matched to a gene: 10. CDR1 and CDR2 from the germline V gene are MNHNS and SASEGT. The CDR3 covers 15 residues. DNA of the CDR3: TGTGCCAGCAGGCCCTGGGGAAGCGGGAGGAATGAGCAGTTCTTC. It specifies CASRPWGSGRNEQFF.

J is TRBJ2-2 and V is TRBV3-1; D remains ambiguous. The germline CDR1 and CDR2 sequences are LGHDT and YNNKEL (reference sequence). This CDR3 has 13 residues. The V gene lost 0 bases and the J gene lost 7 bases, with 6 bases spanning the gap. CDR3 region: CASSQDTGGELFF. CDR3 in DNA: TGTGCCAGCAGCCAAGACACGGGCGGGGAGCTGTTTTTT.

V and J are TRBV4-1 and TRBJ2-7, with 9 bases that match TRBD1. With V trimmed by 2 bases and J by 7 bases, 9 bases remained unmatched. Germline CDR1 reads MGHRA; CDR2 reads YSYEKL. The CDR3 has 15 residues. The DNA of the CDR3 is TGCGCCAGCAGCCAACCTGGACAGGGGAATTGGGAGCAGTACTTC. This translates into CASSQPGQGNWEQYF.

Ten or more counts support this clonotype. V gene TRBV11-2 combines with J gene TRBJ2-7; TRBD2 is a possible D gene (5 bases). The CDR3 runs to 14 residues. V was clipped by 1 base and J by 3 bases, with 10 bases between them. Germline CDR1 SGHAT, CDR2 FQNNGV. CDR3 residues: CASSLGGQDYEQYF. The DNA of the CDR3 is TGTGCCAGCAGCTTAGGAGGGCAGGACTACGAGCAGTACTTC. The complete variable domain, with remaining parts taken from reference TRBV11-2 and TRBJ2-7, reads EAGVAQSPRYKIIEKRQSVAFWCNPISGHATLYWYQQILGQGPKLLIQFQNNGVVDDSQLPKDRFSAERLKGVDSTLKIQPAKLEDSAVYLCASSLGGQDYEQYFGPGTRLTVT.

This clonotype was recorded at least ten times. This chain uses TRBV11-2 with TRBJ2-2, with a possible D match to TRBD1 (6 bases). CDR3 length: 16 amino acids. Trimming took off 4 bases at V and 0 bases at J, with 12 bases between the two ends. Germline CDR1 SGHAT, CDR2 FQNNGV. CDR3 amino acids: CASSSFRGPNTGELFF. The CDR3 DNA reads TGTGCCAGCAGCTCGTTCAGGGGACCGAACACCGGGGAGCTGTTTTTT.

The sample holds many counts of this clonotype. The chain couples TRBV28 to TRBJ2-7; TRBD1 matches 7 bases. The V segment lost 5 bases and the J segment 3 bases; nucleotides outside the gene matches: 4. Germline CDR1 and CDR2: MDHEN and SYDVKM. CDR3 size: 13 residues. As DNA, the CDR3 is TGTGCCAGCAGTCCCGGGACAGTCTACGAGCAGTACTTC. Translating gives CASSPGTVYEQYF.

This clonotype has a handful of counts. This sequence joins TRBV20-1 and TRBJ2-3; D gene unclear. V shed 0 bases and J shed 1 base, with 8 bases lying between them. The germline gives CDR1 DFQATT, CDR2 SNEGSKA (reference sequence). The CDR3 totals 14 residues. Here the CDR3 DNA reads TGCAGTGCTAGAGATCACCAGGGCACAGATACGCAGTATTTT. It codes for CSARDHQGTDTQYF.